This T cell receptor beta chain was recovered during a study of response to subunit inactivated influenza vaccine. This clonotype was seen a few times. Its specificity is unknown. Study results and limitations: Only a handful of new T cells, the authors suggested, are recruited with each seasonal influenza vaccination.

TCRdb itself ran the RT-PCR reads through MiXCR, one entry per CDR3 protein. The data contain 500,000 to 750,000 distinct CDR3 sequences, 11% to 15% of them singletons. Germline CDR1 SGHVS, CDR2 FQNEAQ. J lost 6 bases, V lost 1 base, and 6 bases had no gene match. The CDR3 is 16 residues long. This TCR was recovered from a man between 45 and 60 years old who received an inactivated influenza vaccine. This sequence joins TRBV7-8 and TRBJ1-4, with 9 bases matching TRBD1. The sample in question was PBMCs from blood, obtained 12 days after vaccination. The CDR3 is CASSLGRTGVYEKLFF. The CDR3 DNA reads as TGTGCCAGCAGCTTAGGGAGGACAGGGGTGTATGAAAAACTGTTTTTT.